This T cell receptor beta chain is from a study of T cell repertoires in cytomegalovirus infection (dated by TCRdb to the late 2010s). For the study in its entirety: The peptide stimulations were aimed at well-studied HLA-B-restricted epitopes as well as recently identified HLA-C-restricted CMV epitopes, whose presentation resists viral immunomodulation. Because public TCR beta signatures pointed to carriage of CMV infection together with the matching HLA type, the HLA type of each donor mattered for the analysis.

Details on this clonotype: Which antigen it targets is not known. Per-base quality was not reported, and no clone a single base away is much larger than it.

The investigation overall reported the following: In the ex vivo response, HLA-C-restricted CMV-specific TCR beta clonotypes were dominant, and in two of eight donors the single most frequent clonotype came from this HLA-C-restricted group. Carriers of CMV infection plus the relevant HLA type were discriminated by the cumulative frequency of public TCR beta family members in the study cohort and in an independent 352-donor cohort.

The sequencer listed for this sample is Illumina HiSeq 1500. The public reads were reprocessed in TCRdb via fastp at Q25 and MiXCR, keeping in-frame beta chains. Every entry covers one CDR3 protein and lists the most common genes and DNA from its rows. Across this sample there are 550,000 to 850,000 distinct CDR3 sequences, with approximately 33% seen only once. The ten largest clones represent 15% to 20% of the sample. The treatment or condition label, read with the paper, signifies: in vitro stimulation with specific CMV peptide epitopes to enrich CMV-specific T cells. Compared with germline, V lacks 6 bases and J lacks 5 bases; bases without a gene match: 9. There are 14 amino acids in the CDR3, from cysteine to phenylalanine inclusive. The retained sequence is limited to the CDR3, 42 bases, with the frame set at the first base. The germline V gene specifies ENHRY as CDR1 and SYGVKD as CDR2.

Specimen: cultured PBMCs, collected from culture after CMV antigen stimulation. The chain was built from TRBV10-3 and TRBJ2-7, and 8 junctional nucleotides match TRBD1. This receptor was identified in a human donor in good health (CMV status not recorded). Some clones in this sample may be carry-over from other donors' samples. For the CDR3, the sequence is CAIRASGQANEQYF. The DNA sequence is TGTGCCATCAGGGCCTCGGGACAGGCTAACGAGCAGTACTTC.